Given below is one T cell receptor (beta chain) in context. With V trimmed by 5 bases and J by 3 bases, 7 bases remained unmatched. Germline loops: CDR1 LNHDA, CDR2 SQIVND (reference sequence). This CDR3 has 16 residues. This specimen comes from a study of cytomegalovirus exposure and HLA in healthy donors. PCR involved 60 Vbeta and 13 Jbeta primers. Method: immunoSEQ multiplex PCR; TCRdb's copy keeps in-frame clones and lacks some. The table has about 180,000 clones, around 80% seen once. This chain uses TRBV19 with TRBJ1-3, with 10 bases fitting TRBD1. The specimen sequenced was PBMCs. The TCR comes from a man aged 35 to 55 in good health and CMV-seronegative. The CDR3 region is CASSSRQGAFGNTIYF. CDR3 bases: TGTGCCAGTAGTTCCCGACAGGGGGCTTTTGGAAACACCATATATTTT. The full variable domain, in which reference TRBV19 and TRBJ1-3 provide the parts outside the CDR3, is DGGITQSPKYLFRKEGQNVTLSCEQNLNHDAMYWYRQDPGQGLRLIYYSQIVNDFQKGDIAEGYSVSREKKESFPLTVTSAQKNPTAFYLCASSSRQGAFGNTIYFGEGSWLTVV.